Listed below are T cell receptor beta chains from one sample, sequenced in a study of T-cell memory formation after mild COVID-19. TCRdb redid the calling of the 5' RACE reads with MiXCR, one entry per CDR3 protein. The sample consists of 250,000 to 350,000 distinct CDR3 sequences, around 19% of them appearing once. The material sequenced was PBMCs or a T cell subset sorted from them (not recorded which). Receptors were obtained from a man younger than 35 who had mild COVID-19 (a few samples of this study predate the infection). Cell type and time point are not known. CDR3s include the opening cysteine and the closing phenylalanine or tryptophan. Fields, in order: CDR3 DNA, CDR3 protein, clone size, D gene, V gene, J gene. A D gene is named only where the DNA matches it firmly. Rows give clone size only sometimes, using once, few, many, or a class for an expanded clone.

TGCAGTGCGACGCCCGACAGGGAAATCACTGAAGCTTTCTTT,CSATPDREITEAFF,-,TRBD1,TRBV20-1,TRBJ1-1
TGTGCCAGCAGCCCAGGAAGGCGGGGTCGGGACAGGGTCCCCTACGAGCAGTACTTC,CASSPGRRGRDRVPYEQYF,few,TRBD1,TRBV4-2,TRBJ2-7
TGTGCCAGCAGCGCAAGACAGACGGACTATGGCTACACCTTC,CASSARQTDYGYTF,-,-,TRBV5-6,TRBJ1-2
-,CASSLGMGDRGYTF,-,-,TRBV27,TRBJ1-2
TGTGCCGGGGGCCAGCACTCGAGTGGAGGCTACACCTTC,CAGGQHSSGGYTF,-,-,TRBV6-2/TRBV6-3,TRBJ1-2
TGTGCCAGCAGCTTAGTCCTAGCCAAAAACATTCAGTACTTC,CASSLVLAKNIQYF,-,-,TRBV11-2,TRBJ2-4
TGTGCCAGCAGTTTCGGATTCCCGGGGGACACCATATATTTT,CASSFGFPGDTIYF,-,-,TRBV12-3/TRBV12-4,TRBJ1-3
TGTGCCAGCAGCTTAGACAGGCTCACAGATACGCAGTATTTT,CASSLDRLTDTQYF,-,-,TRBV7-3,TRBJ2-3
TGCGCCACCCCGAGGGGAGCGGGTCCCTACAATGAGCAGTTCTTC,CATPRGAGPYNEQFF,few,-,TRBV5-1,TRBJ2-1
TGTGCCAGCAGGGTAGGGCAGGGGGCGAACACTGAAGCTTTCTTT,CASRVGQGANTEAFF,-,TRBD1,TRBV2,TRBJ1-1
TGTGCCAGCACAGCGTCGAACACCGGGGAGCTGTTTTTT,CASTASNTGELFF,-,-,TRBV28,TRBJ2-2
TGCGCCAGCAGCCAAGATGTGCGAGCGACTAGCACAGATACGCAGTATTTT,CASSQDVRATSTDTQYF,-,-,TRBV4-3,TRBJ2-3
TGCGCCAGCAGCTTGTTTGGCGTGACTAATGAAAAACTGTTTTTT,CASSLFGVTNEKLFF,-,-,TRBV5-1,TRBJ1-4
TGTGCCAGCAGCTTAAGCGGGGGGGCGGATAGCACAGATACGCAGTATTTT,CASSLSGGADSTDTQYF,few,TRBD2,TRBV7-2,TRBJ2-3
TGTGCCAGCAGCCTGAACGGGGGAAGGGAGCTGTTTTTT,CASSLNGGRELFF,few,-,TRBV7-3,TRBJ2-2
TGTGCCAGCAGTTACTCGAGGGGGGTAGGCTTAGAGACCCAGTACTTC,CASSYSRGVGLETQYF,few,-,TRBV6-6,TRBJ2-5
TGTGCCAGCAGTTTAGCGCTCCGGAGCTGGGGGCAAGAGACCCAGTACTTC,CASSLALRSWGQETQYF,many,-,TRBV28,TRBJ2-5
TGTGCCAGCAGCTCCCCCCGGGGGGGGAACACTGAAGCTTTCTTT,CASSSPRGGNTEAFF,few,-,TRBV7-9,TRBJ1-1
TGTGCCAGCTCACGGAGTAACACTGAAGCTTTCTTT,CASSRSNTEAFF,-,-,TRBV18,TRBJ1-1
TGTGCTAGCAGCTCCGGAATCTACAATGAGCAGTTCTTC,CASSSGIYNEQFF,few,-,TRBV7-7,TRBJ2-1
TGCGCCAGCAGACCTCGACAGGGGGACACCGGGGAGCTGTTTTTT,CASRPRQGDTGELFF,-,TRBD1,TRBV4-1,TRBJ2-2
TGTGCCAGCAGCCCGGGCCCGCGAGGCTACACCTTC,CASSPGPRGYTF,-,-,TRBV7-9,TRBJ1-2
TGTGCCAGCAGCCACGGCAGGCAAGAGACCCAGTACTTC,CASSHGRQETQYF,few,-,TRBV11-2,TRBJ2-5
TGTGCCACCGACTCCCCAGGGGCTGAGGGCTACACCTTC,CATDSPGAEGYTF,-,-,TRBV5-4,TRBJ1-2
TGTGCCAGCAGCATATTAGCGGGAAGCACAGATACGCAGTATTTT,CASSILAGSTDTQYF,-,TRBD2,TRBV7-3,TRBJ2-3
TGTGCCAGCAGGGAGTTCCGATCAGATCAGCCCCAGCATTTT,CASREFRSDQPQHF,-,-,TRBV27,TRBJ1-5
TGTGCCAGAAGTTTAGGTGCGGGGCAGTCCGAGGCTTTCTTT,CARSLGAGQSEAFF,once,-,TRBV28,TRBJ1-1
TGTGCCAGCAGCTTTTACCCCCAAAGGACGGTTAATCTCGGGTCACCCCTCCACTTT,CASSFYPQRTVNLGSPLHF,once,-,TRBV5-6,TRBJ1-6
TGTGCCAGCAGAAGAATAACGGGGACAGGGAACACTGAAGCTTTCTTT,CASRRITGTGNTEAFF,-,TRBD1,TRBV7-2,TRBJ1-1
TGTGCCAGCAGCTTGGGGGGGCTTTCGGGTGAGCAGTTCTTC,CASSLGGLSGEQFF,many,-,TRBV7-8,TRBJ2-1
TGTGCCAGCAGCTTAACCCCAAGGGGGTCCGGGGAGCTGTTTTTT,CASSLTPRGSGELFF,-,-,TRBV7-9,TRBJ2-2
TGCGCCAGCAGCTGGACCACGGGGGAGCAGTTCTTC,CASSWTTGEQFF,few,-,TRBV5-1,TRBJ2-1
TGCAGCGTTGAAACAGGGGGGGATGGCTACGAGCAGTACTTC,CSVETGGDGYEQYF,few,-,TRBV29-1,TRBJ2-7
TGTGCCAGCAGTTCTCAATCTGGGGCCAACGTCCTGACTTTC,CASSSQSGANVLTF,few,-,TRBV12-3/TRBV12-4,TRBJ2-6
TGTGCCAGTAGACCGGGACAGAGCTATGGCTACACCTTC,CASRPGQSYGYTF,many,TRBD1,TRBV19,TRBJ1-2
TGCGCCAGCAGCTATTCAGGGGGCTATGGCACAGATACGCAGTATTTT,CASSYSGGYGTDTQYF,many,TRBD1,TRBV5-1,TRBJ2-3
TGCGCCAGCAGCCAAGAAGTCGGAACTGGGAATGAAAAACTGTTTTTT,CASSQEVGTGNEKLFF,-,-,TRBV4-3,TRBJ1-4
TGTGCCAGCAGTGATAGGGTTCGGACTAACTATGGCTACACCTTC,CASSDRVRTNYGYTF,many,-,TRBV6-6,TRBJ1-2
TGCGCCAGCAGCCAATCGGGACAGAACGATGAAAAACTGTTTTTT,CASSQSGQNDEKLFF,few,TRBD1,TRBV4-3,TRBJ1-4
TGTGCCAGCAGTTTAGCGCAAGTTGGCGAGGGTGAGCAGTTCTTC,CASSLAQVGEGEQFF,few,-,TRBV12-3/TRBV12-4,TRBJ2-1
TGTGCCAGCAGGACCGGGCTGGACGCCGATCAGCCCCAGCATTTT,CASRTGLDADQPQHF,few,-,TRBV12-3/TRBV12-4,TRBJ1-5
TGTGCCAGCAGCTTAGGTGGACTAGCGGGAGTGAACACCGGGGAGCTGTTTTTT,CASSLGGLAGVNTGELFF,many,TRBD2,TRBV7-8,TRBJ2-2
TGCAGCGCCTGGGGGGGACAGGGGGACGAGCAGTACTTC,CSAWGGQGDEQYF,-,TRBD1,TRBV29-1,TRBJ2-7